This TCR beta chain is from a study of early T cells in non-severe SARS-CoV-2 infection. Study-wide points: The study's VDJdb matching favored anti-spike CD8 responses and missed private and CD4 specificities.

Via MiXCR, TCRdb re-called the 5' RACE reads, giving one row per CDR3 protein. The sample contains about 60,000 distinct CDR3 sequences, about 8.9% of which appear only once. The ends were cut back, 6 bases at V and 4 bases at J, with 11 bases in the middle. The CDR3 is 13 residues long. Germline assignment: CDR1 KGHDR and CDR2 SFDVKD. This clonotype was picked up many times. Its antigen is not known. The source of this sequence is an adult who was a healthcare worker with PCR-confirmed SARS-CoV-2 infection or an uninfected control (not recorded which). Specimen: whole blood. The rearrangement links TRBV24-1 to TRBJ2-5; maybe TRBD2 (6 bases). The CDR3 reads CATSRRGAETQYF. CDR3 DNA: TGTGCCACCAGTCGGCGCGGGGCAGAGACCCAGTACTTC.